Listed here is a single T cell receptor beta chain. The entry originates in a study of blood T cell repertoires in COVID-19. Study-wide background: COVID-19 samples, acute and convalescent, were from the United States, Italy and Spain. PBMCs, B-cell-depleted T cells, or T cells provided the cDNA or gDNA that made up the material.

Germline CDR1 SGHRS, CDR2 YFSETQ. There are 13 residues in the CDR3. The ends were cut back, 4 bases at V and 1 base at J, with 8 bases in the middle. Here immunoSEQ multiplex PCR was the method, and the copy in TCRdb shows in-frame clones only, minus some. This table holds tens of thousands of clones, about three quarters found once. The Seattle patients, enrolled during active infection, were followed longitudinally. The gene calls are TRBV5-1 and TRBJ2-5; possible D gene TRBD1, 7 bases. The specimen sequenced was peripheral blood. This clonotype was obtained from a man aged 30 to 45 with COVID-19, enrolled during active disease. Here the CDR3 DNA reads TGCGCCAGCAGCCAGGGGGGCCAAGAGACCCAGTACTTC. This encodes CASSQGGQETQYF.